Below, one T cell receptor (beta chain) is given with its context. CDR1 is SQVTM, CDR2 ANQGSEA, per germline. The CDR3 has 15 amino acids. Losses at the gene ends were 7 bases for V and 0 bases for J; bases not matched to a gene: 8. Only in-frame clones appear in the TCRdb table, and some are missing; sequencing was by immunoSEQ multiplex PCR. The sample has about 340,000 clones, about four fifths seen once. The entry originates in a study of blood T cell repertoires in COVID-19. The sequence came from a man aged 25-40 years with active or convalescent COVID-19. The V and J genes are TRBV29-1 and TRBJ2-7, with 11 bases that match TRBD2. The source material was peripheral blood. The CDR3 reads CSGLLAGGPSYEQYF. The CDR3 region has the DNA TGCAGCGGCCTCCTAGCGGGAGGCCCCTCCTACGAGCAGTACTTC.